This T cell receptor beta chain derives from a study of Ad26.COV2.S vaccination and SARS-CoV-2 variants. In the study overall: The donor belonged to the COV1001 Ad26.COV2.S trial arm. Points from the study as a whole: People who got the vaccine or the placebo had similar non-spike TCR breadth.

Germline lookup yields CDR1 SGHDT and CDR2 YYEEEE. The ends were cut back, 2 bases at V and 5 bases at J, with 16 bases in the middle. The CDR3 runs 15 residues. The data were produced by immunoSEQ multiplex PCR, yet TCRdb's version contains in-frame clones alone and is incomplete. The data hold hundreds of thousands of clones, with around 89% observed a single time. Treatment described: roughly 18 received Ad26.COV2.S at low or high dose, single or two shots; 5 received placebo; per-sample allocation not given. All samples were drawn on day 63, counting from the first vaccine or placebo injection. Cohort 1b enrolled adults aged 18-55 years in Boston. Turning to this clone: Its specificity is not known.

Sequenced here: peripheral blood, sampled in a trial of Ad26.COV2.S vaccine versus placebo. J is TRBJ2-5 and V is TRBV5-6; D might be TRBD2 (5 bases). This TCR came from a person between 18 and 59 years old who received the Ad26.COV2.S COVID-19 vaccine or a placebo. CDR3 sequence reads: CASSFELVGSETQYF. CDR3 sequence (DNA): TGTGCCAGCAGCTTTGAACTAGTGGGAAGTGAGACCCAGTACTTC.